A single sample is the source of the 7 T cell receptor beta chains below, sequenced in a study of T cells in Graves' hyperthyroidism and ophthalmopathy. Regions amplified from RNA transcripts were the TCR beta CDR3 regions. HTBI primers drove first-round RT-PCR of the TCR CDR3. TCRdb fed the multiplex PCR reads into MiXCR, producing one record per CDR3 protein. Here the sample spans around 690,000 distinct CDR3 sequences, about 18% being singletons. Sequenced sample: blood. Receptors originate from a man in his fifties or sixties with Graves' hyperthyroidism.

This clonotype came up many times. The genes are TRBV12-3 or TRBV12-4 and TRBJ2-1; 11 bases agree with TRBD2. CDR3 length: 17 amino acids. After removal of 5 bases from V and 6 bases from J, the junction contained 12 bases not matched to a gene. CDR3 bases: TGTGCCAGCAGTCGACGACTAGCGGGACTGCAAGGCAATGAGCAGTTCTTC. Its protein product is CASSRRLAGLQGNEQFF.

The chain recombines TRBV24-1 with TRBJ2-1, with 16 positions matching TRBD2. There are 21 residues in the CDR3. Germline-derived CDR1 and CDR2 are KGHDR and SFDVKD. V gave up 3 bases and J gave up 1 base; unmatched junction bases: 11. CDR3 sequence reads: CATSDGDRGLAGGFSYNEQFF. CDR3 bases: TGTGCCACCAGTGATGGCGACCGGGGACTAGCGGGAGGGTTTTCCTACAATGAGCAGTTCTTC.

This clonotype appeared many times. The J gene is TRBJ1-2, the V gene TRBV7-2; D not certain. Germline V lookup: CDR1 SGHTA, CDR2 FQGNSA. This CDR3 has 10 amino acids. With 5 bases removed from V and 6 bases from J, the gap between germline ends came to 4 bases. CDR3: CASSLHGYTF. Written as DNA, the CDR3 is TGTGCCAGCAGCCTCCATGGCTACACCTTC.

This clonotype was counted a few times. V is TRBV28 and J is TRBJ1-2, with TRBD1 matching 11 bases. Trimming removed 8 bases from V and 5 bases from J; junction bases left unmatched: 13. There are 16 residues in the CDR3. From germline, CDR1 is MDHEN and CDR2 SYDVKM. CDR3 loop: CASASGTGGVIYGYTF. CDR3 nucleotides: TGTGCCAGCGCGTCCGGGACAGGGGGAGTTATTTATGGCTACACCTTC.

This clonotype was observed at least ten times. V gene TRBV28 combines with J gene TRBJ2-7, with 7 bases fitting TRBD1. Germline values: CDR1 MDHEN, CDR2 SYDVKM. V was clipped by 3 bases and J by 4 bases; unmatched bases: 6. CDR3 length: 14 amino acids. The CDR3 DNA is TGTGCCAGCAGTTTGCAGGGGGTCCCTTACGAGCAGTACTTC. Amino acid sequence: CASSLQGVPYEQYF. The whole variable domain, remainder taken from reference TRBV28 and TRBJ2-7, is DVKVTQSSRYLVKRTGEKVFLECVQDMDHENMFWYRQDPGLGLRLIYFSYDVKMKEKGDIPEGYSVSREKKERFSLILESASTNQTSMYLCASSLQGVPYEQYFGPGTRLTVT.

This clonotype was seen at least ten times. This sequence joins TRBV3-1 and TRBJ2-5, with no clear D. CDR1 and CDR2 (germline): LGHDT, YNNKEL (reference sequence). The CDR3 length is 15 residues. The ends were cut back, 6 bases at V and 2 bases at J, with 16 bases in the middle. DNA for the CDR3: TGTGCCAGCAGTTTCCGTAGTAGACTTCAAGAGACCCAGTACTTC. Translated, it gives CASSFRSRLQETQYF.

Many counts were recorded for this clonotype. This chain joins TRBV3-1 and TRBJ1-1; unclear D gene. This CDR3 has 14 residues. Germline V gene sequence: CDR1 LGHDT, CDR2 YNNKEL (reference sequence). With 4 bases removed from V and 2 bases from J, the gap between germline ends came to 11 bases. CDR3 residues: CASSPGIRNTEAFF. As DNA, the CDR3 is TGTGCCAGCAGCCCCGGGATCAGAAACACTGAAGCTTTCTTT.